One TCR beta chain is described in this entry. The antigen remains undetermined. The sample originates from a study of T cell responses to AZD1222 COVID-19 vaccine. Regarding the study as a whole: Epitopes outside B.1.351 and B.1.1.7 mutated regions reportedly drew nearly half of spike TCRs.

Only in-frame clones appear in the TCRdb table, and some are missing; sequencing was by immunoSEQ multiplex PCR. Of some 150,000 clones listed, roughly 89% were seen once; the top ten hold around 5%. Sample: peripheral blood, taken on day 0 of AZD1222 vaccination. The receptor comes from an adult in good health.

The CDR3 protein is CASSLKAQGLAIETQYF. The CDR3 nucleotides are TGTGCCAGCAGTTTAAAAGCTCAGGGACTAGCGATCGAGACCCAGTACTTC. The chain couples TRBV27 to TRBJ2-5; 10 bases map to TRBD2. This CDR3 has 17 amino acids. Germline CDR1 reads MNHEY; CDR2 reads SMNVEV (reference sequence). V was pared by 2 bases and J by 5 bases, with 11 bases of the junction left unmatched.